In this sample, the clone carrying this T cell receptor beta chain turned up once. Its antigen remains unknown. A much larger clone is a single base away; this may be a read error. This specimen includes other DNA sequences encoding the same CDR3. Since all of the isolated RNA was reverse transcribed, expressed TCRB transcripts were what got sequenced. Naive, central memory and regulatory T cell samples averaged about 3.6 million immunoSEQ reads each. Profiling relied on immunoSEQ multiplex PCR, and the TCRdb table lists in-frame clones only, not all of them. Among about 150,000 clones listed, 10% to 15% were seen once. On average, the one heparinised blood draw given by each donor was around 110 mL. The sample is drawn from a study of beta chain features in type 1 diabetes. Study-level findings and limits: Researchers report that Type 1 diabetes patients had moderately but significantly shorter TCRB CDR3s across all four CD4+ subsets. High TCR expression in some cells could lead to their over-representation in cDNA sequencing.

Germline CDR1 SGHNT, CDR2 YYREEE (reference sequence). Trimming left V 5 bases short and J 2 bases short, with 16 bases between. The CDR3 consists of 15 residues. This receptor was identified in a man younger than 30 with type 1 diabetes. The chain recombines TRBV5-4 with TRBJ2-5; the D gene is possibly TRBD1 (5 bases). Sample: central memory CD4+ T cells from blood. The DNA of the CDR3 is TGTGCCAGCAGTTCCCCCCCAGGGCAACAAGAGACCCAGTACTTC. As protein: CASSSPPGQQETQYF.